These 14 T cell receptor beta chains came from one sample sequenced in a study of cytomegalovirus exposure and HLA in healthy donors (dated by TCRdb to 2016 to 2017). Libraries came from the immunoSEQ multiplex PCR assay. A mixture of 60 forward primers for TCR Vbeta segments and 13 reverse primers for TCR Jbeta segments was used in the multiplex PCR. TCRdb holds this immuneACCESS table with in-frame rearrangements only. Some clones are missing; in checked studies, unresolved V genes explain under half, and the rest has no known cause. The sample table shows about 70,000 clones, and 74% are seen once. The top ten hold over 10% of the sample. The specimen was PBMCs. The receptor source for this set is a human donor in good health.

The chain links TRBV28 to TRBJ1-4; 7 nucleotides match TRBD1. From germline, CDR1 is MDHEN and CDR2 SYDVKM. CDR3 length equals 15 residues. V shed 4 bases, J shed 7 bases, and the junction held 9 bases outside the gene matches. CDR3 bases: TGTGCCAGCAGTTCCCCAGGGGGACCGGGTGAAAAACTGTTTTTT. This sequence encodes CASSSPGGPGEKLFF.

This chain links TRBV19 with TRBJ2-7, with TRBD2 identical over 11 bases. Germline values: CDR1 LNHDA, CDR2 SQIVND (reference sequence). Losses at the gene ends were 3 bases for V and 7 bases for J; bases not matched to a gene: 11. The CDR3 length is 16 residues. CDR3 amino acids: CASSMFQTSGTGEQYF. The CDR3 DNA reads TGTGCCAGTAGTATGTTCCAGACTAGCGGGACGGGGGAGCAGTACTTC.

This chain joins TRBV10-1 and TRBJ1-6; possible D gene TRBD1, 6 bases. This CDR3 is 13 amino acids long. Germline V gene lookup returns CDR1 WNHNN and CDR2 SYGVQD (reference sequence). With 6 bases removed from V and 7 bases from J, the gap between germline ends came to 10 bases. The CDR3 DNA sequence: TGCGCCAGCAGAGAAGGACAGAATTCACCCCTCCACTTT. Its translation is CASREGQNSPLHF.

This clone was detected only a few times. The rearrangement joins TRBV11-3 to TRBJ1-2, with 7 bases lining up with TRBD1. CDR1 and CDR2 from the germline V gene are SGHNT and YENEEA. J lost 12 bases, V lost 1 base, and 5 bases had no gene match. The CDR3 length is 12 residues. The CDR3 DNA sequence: TGTGCCAGCAGCTTAGGTAACAGGGGTCACACCTTC. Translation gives CASSLGNRGHTF.

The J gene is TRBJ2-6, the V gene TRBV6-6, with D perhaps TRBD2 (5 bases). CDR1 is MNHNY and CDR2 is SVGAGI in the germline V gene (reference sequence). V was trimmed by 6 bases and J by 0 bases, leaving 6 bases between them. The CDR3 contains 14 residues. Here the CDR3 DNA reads TGTGCCAGCAGGGGGAGCTCTGGGGCCAACGTCCTGACTTTC. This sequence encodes CASRGSSGANVLTF.

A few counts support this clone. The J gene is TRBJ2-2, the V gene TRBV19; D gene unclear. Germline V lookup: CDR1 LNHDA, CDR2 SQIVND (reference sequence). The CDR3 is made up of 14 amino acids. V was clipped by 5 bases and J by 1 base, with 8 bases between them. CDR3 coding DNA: TGTGCCAGTAGTGCGGATAAGAACACCGGGGAGCTGTTTTTT. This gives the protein CASSADKNTGELFF.

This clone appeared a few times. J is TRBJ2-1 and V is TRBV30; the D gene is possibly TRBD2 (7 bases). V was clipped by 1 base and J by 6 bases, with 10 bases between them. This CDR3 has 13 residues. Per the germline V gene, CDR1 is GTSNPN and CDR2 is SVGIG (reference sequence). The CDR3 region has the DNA TGTGCCTGGAGTGGGGGGGGGCTCAATGAGCAGTTCTTC. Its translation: CAWSGGGLNEQFF.

The CDR3: CAWSGGRGYGYTF. CDR3 bases: TGTGCCTGGAGCGGGGGGCGGGGCTATGGCTACACCTTC. The chain employs TRBV30 and TRBJ1-2, with D maybe TRBD1 (6 bases). The CDR3 has 13 residues. Germline V gene sequence: CDR1 GTSNPN, CDR2 SVGIG (reference sequence). Trimming left V 3 bases short and J 4 bases short, with 12 bases between.

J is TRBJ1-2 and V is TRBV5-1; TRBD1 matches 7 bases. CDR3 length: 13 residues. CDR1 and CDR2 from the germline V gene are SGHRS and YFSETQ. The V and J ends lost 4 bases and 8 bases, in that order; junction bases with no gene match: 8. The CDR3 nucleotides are TGCGCCAGCAGCCCGGGCGGGACAGCAGGCTACACCTTC. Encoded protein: CASSPGGTAGYTF. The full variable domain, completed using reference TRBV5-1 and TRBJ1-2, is KAGVTQTPRYLIKTRGQQVTLSCSPISGHRSVSWYQQTPGQGLQFLFEYFSETQRNKGNFPGRFSGRQFSNSRSEMNVSTLELGDSALYLCASSPGGTAGYTFGSGTRLTVV.

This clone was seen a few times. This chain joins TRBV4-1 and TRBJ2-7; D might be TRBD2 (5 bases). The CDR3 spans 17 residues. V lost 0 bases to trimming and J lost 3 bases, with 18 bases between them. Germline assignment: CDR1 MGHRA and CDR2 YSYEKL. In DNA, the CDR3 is TGCGCCAGCAGCCAAGACCCCTCGGGATCCCAGCTCTACGAGCAGTACTTC. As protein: CASSQDPSGSQLYEQYF.

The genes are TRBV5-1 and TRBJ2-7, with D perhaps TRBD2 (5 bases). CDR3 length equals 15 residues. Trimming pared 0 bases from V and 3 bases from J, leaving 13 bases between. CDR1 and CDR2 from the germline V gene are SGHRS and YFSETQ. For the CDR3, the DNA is TGCGCCAGCAGCTTGGGCCTAGCTCACCTCTACGAGCAGTACTTC. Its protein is CASSLGLAHLYEQYF.

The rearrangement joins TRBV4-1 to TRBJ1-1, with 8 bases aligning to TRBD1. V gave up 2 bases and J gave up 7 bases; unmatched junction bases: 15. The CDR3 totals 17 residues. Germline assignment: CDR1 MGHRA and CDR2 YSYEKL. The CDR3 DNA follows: TGCGCCAGCAGCCAAAGGCCCCCGGGACAGGCACTATGTGAAGCTTTCTTT. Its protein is CASSQRPPGQALCEAFF.

CDR3 residues: CASSSSTGDVWEQYF. In nucleotides, the CDR3 is TGTGCCAGCAGCTCATCGACAGGGGATGTCTGGGAGCAGTACTTC. The genes are TRBV7-2 and TRBJ2-7; 8 nucleotides align to TRBD1. Germline lookup yields CDR1 SGHTA and CDR2 FQGNSA. V lost 4 bases and J lost 7; bases outside the gene matches: 12. This CDR3 spans 15 amino acids. The entire variable domain, with the rest obtained from reference TRBV7-2 and TRBJ2-7, is as follows: GAGVSQSPSNKVTEKGKDVELRCDPISGHTALYWYRQSLGQGLEFLIYFQGNSAPDKSGLPSDRFSAERTGGSVSTLTIQRTQQEDSAVYLCASSSSTGDVWEQYFGPGTRLTVT.

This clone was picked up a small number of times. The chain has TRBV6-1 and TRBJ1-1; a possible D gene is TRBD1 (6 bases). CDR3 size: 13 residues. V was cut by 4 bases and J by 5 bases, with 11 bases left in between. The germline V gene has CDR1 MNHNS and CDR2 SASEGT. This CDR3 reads CASSVGGRTEAFF. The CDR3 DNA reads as TGTGCCAGCAGTGTGGGGGGGCGTACTGAAGCTTTCTTT.